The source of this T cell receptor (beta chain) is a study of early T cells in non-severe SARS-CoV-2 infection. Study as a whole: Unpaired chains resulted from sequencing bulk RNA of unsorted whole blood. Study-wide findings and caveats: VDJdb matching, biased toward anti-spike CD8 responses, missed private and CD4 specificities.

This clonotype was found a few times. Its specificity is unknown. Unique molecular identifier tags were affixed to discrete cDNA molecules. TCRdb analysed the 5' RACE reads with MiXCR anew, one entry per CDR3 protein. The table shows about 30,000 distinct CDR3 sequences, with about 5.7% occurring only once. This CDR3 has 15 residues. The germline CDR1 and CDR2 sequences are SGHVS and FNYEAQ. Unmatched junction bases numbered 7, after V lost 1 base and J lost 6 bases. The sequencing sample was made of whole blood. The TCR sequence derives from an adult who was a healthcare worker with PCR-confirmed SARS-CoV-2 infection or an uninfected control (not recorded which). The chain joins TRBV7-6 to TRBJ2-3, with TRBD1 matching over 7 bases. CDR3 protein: CASSLEGQPLDTQYF. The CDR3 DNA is TGTGCCAGCAGCTTAGAGGGACAGCCCTTGGATACGCAGTATTTT.